The 12 T cell receptor beta chains given below trace back to one sample, sequenced in a study of T cells in Graves' hyperthyroidism and ophthalmopathy. Researchers took RNA transcripts and amplified the TCR beta CDR3 regions from them. Carried out on the TCR CDR3, a first-round RT-PCR used the HTBI primer set. TCRdb analysed the multiplex PCR reads with MiXCR anew, one entry per CDR3 protein. This table holds about 530,000 distinct CDR3 sequences, 15% to 20% found once. The sequencing input was blood. These receptors came from a young woman with Graves' ophthalmopathy.

This chain uses TRBV28 with TRBJ2-1; 9 bases are shared with TRBD2. Looked up from germline, CDR1 is MDHEN and CDR2 is SYDVKM. The ends lost 4 bases at V and 3 bases at J; junction bases unmatched: 10. The CDR3 totals 17 residues. The CDR3 DNA follows: TGTGCCAGCAGTTCGCGGGGGGCTAGCGGGAACTACAATGAGCAGTTCTTC. Translation: CASSSRGASGNYNEQFF.

On this clonotype itself: A much larger clone lies one base from this, so it may be a read error. CDR3 nucleotide sequence: TGTGCCAGCAGCCCGCGGGGGCGCTACAATGAGCAGTCCTTC. It encodes CASSPRGRYNEQSF. The chain employs TRBV6-2 or TRBV6-3 and TRBJ2-1, with D perhaps TRBD2 (7 bases). Germline V gene sequence: CDR1 MNHEY, CDR2 SVGEGT. The length of the CDR3 is 14 residues.

This clonotype was picked up many times. The chain recombines TRBV28 with TRBJ1-4; maybe TRBD1 (6 bases). This CDR3 contains 17 residues. Trimming stripped 0 bases from V and 6 bases from J, with 17 bases between. CDR1 and CDR2 (germline): MDHEN, SYDVKM. CDR3 region: CASSLWWGGGRYEKLFF. DNA of the CDR3: TGTGCCAGCAGTTTATGGTGGGGCGGGGGGCGATATGAAAAACTGTTTTTT.

The V gene is TRBV28, the J gene TRBJ1-3; D remains unclear. Germline V lookup: CDR1 MDHEN, CDR2 SYDVKM. The CDR3 spans 17 residues. V lost 1 base and J lost 0, with 13 bases in between. The CDR3 region has the DNA TGTGCCAGCAGTTTATTTCGCAACAGTTACTCTGGAAACACCATATATTTT. Protein sequence: CASSLFRNSYSGNTIYF.

This clonotype was found many times. V usage is TRBV9 and J usage is TRBJ2-7, with D perhaps matching TRBD2 (5 bases). The germline V and J ends were trimmed by 10 bases and 4 bases, with 18 bases remaining between them. Germline CDR1 and CDR2: SGDLS and YYNGEE. This CDR3 has 13 amino acids. The CDR3 coding sequence is TGTGCCGGCCTTTCGAGGGCCCCTTACGAGCAGTACTTC. Its translation is CAGLSRAPYEQYF.

The chain carries TRBV7-2 and TRBJ1-4; 7 bases agree with TRBD1. The CDR3 is made up of 14 amino acids. Germline V lookup: CDR1 SGHTA, CDR2 FQGNSA. The junction had 8 bases not matched to a gene; V was cut back by 1 base and J by 12 bases. The CDR3 spells CASSLVRQGNELFF. CDR3 coding DNA: TGTGCCAGCAGCTTAGTTCGACAGGGCAATGAACTGTTTTTT.

This clonotype appeared many times. This chain links TRBV11-3 with TRBJ1-1, with 8 bases that match TRBD1. CDR3 length: 16 amino acids. V shed 7 bases, J shed 0 bases, and the junction held 10 bases outside the gene matches. Germline CDR1 is SGHNT and CDR2 is YENEEA. The CDR3 DNA reads as TGTGCCAGCATCTGCCAGGGGGCCTTTATGAACACTGAAGCTTTCTTT. Its protein product is CASICQGAFMNTEAFF. Full variable domain (outside the CDR3, taken from reference TRBV11-3 and TRBJ1-1): EAGVVQSPRYKIIEKKQPVAFWCNPISGHNTLYWYLQNLGQGPELLIRYENEEAVDDSQLPKDRFSAERLKGVDSTLKIQPAELGDSAVYLCASICQGAFMNTEAFFGQGTRLTVV.

The table lists this clonotype with many counts. The genes are TRBV13 and TRBJ2-7, with 10 nucleotides matching TRBD1. The CDR3 runs 15 residues. Trimming took 5 bases from V and 3 from J; bases not matched to a gene: 7. Germline V lookup: CDR1 PRHDT, CDR2 FYEKMQ (reference sequence). The CDR3, as DNA: TGTGCCAGCAGCGGAGGACAGGGGGGGTACTACGAGCAGTACTTC. Translated: CASSGGQGGYYEQYF.

In this sample, this clonotype turned up many times. In nucleotides, the CDR3 is TGTGCCAGCAGCTTCCAGGCAGGGGGATTCAATGAGCAGTTCTTC. Translated, it gives CASSFQAGGFNEQFF. J is TRBJ2-1 and V is TRBV5-8; 7 bases line up with TRBD1. The V gene's germline CDR1 is SGHTS and CDR2 YDEGEE. This CDR3 is built from 15 residues. The V and J ends lost 2 bases and 6 bases, in that order; junction bases with no gene match: 8.

As concerns this clonotype: This may be a read error: a much more frequent sequence differs by one nucleotide. CDR3 sequence (DNA): TGTGCCAGCAGCCCGACAGTGTCTAGCGGGATGAGCTCCTACAATGAGCAGTACTTC. Translating gives CASSPTVSSGMSSYNEQYF. The chain recombines TRBV11-2 with TRBJ2-1; 9 bases fit TRBD2. The J call may be wrong; the DNA end is better matched by TRBJ2-7. Germline V gene data show CDR1 as SGHAT and CDR2 as FQNNGV. The CDR3 extends over 19 amino acids.

This clonotype was counted ten times or more. The chain combines TRBV7-6 with TRBJ1-1; no reliable D call. The length of the CDR3 is 15 residues. CDR1 is SGHVS and CDR2 is FNYEAQ in the germline V gene. Trimming cost V 5 bases and J 1 base, with 14 bases left between them. Written as DNA, the CDR3 is TGTGCCAGCAGCCCCGCCTTCAGGCCGAACACTGAAGCTTTCTTT. Translation gives CASSPAFRPNTEAFF.

The chain couples TRBV29-1 to TRBJ2-7; 7 bases align to TRBD1. V lost 6 bases to trimming and J lost 2 bases; unmatched junction nucleotides: 7. The CDR3 runs 13 residues. CDR1 and CDR2 (germline): SQVTM, ANQGSEA. The chain's CDR3 is CSVTTGNPYEQYF. The DNA of the CDR3 is TGCAGCGTGACGACAGGGAACCCCTACGAGCAGTACTTC.